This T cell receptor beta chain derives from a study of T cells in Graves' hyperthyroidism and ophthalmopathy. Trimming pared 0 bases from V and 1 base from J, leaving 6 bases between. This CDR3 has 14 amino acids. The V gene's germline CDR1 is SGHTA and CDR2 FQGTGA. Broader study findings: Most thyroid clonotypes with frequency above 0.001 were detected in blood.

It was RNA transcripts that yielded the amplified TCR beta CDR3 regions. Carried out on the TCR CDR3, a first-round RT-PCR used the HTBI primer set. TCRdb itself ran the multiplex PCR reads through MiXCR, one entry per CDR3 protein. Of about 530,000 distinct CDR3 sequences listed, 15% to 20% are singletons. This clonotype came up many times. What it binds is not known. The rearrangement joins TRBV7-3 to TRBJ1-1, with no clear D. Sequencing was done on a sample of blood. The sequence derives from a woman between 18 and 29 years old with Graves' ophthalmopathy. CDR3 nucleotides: TGTGCCAGCAGCTTAACCAAGGGGAACACTGAAGCTTTCTTT. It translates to CASSLTKGNTEAFF. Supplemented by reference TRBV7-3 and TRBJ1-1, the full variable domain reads GAGVSQTPSNKVTEKGKYVELRCDPISGHTALYWYRQSLGQGPEFLIYFQGTGAADDSGLPNDRFFAVRPEGSVSTLKIQRTERGDSAVYLCASSLTKGNTEAFFGQGTRLTVV.